A selection of T cell receptor beta chains follows, all from one sample in a study of control samples from healthy donors and cancer patients. The repertoire was sequenced with immunoSEQ multiplex PCR; TCRdb's copy has only in-frame clones and lacks some. The table records more than 95,000 clones, 85% to 90% of them present only once. The sequencing sample was made of PBMCs. These receptors all come from a woman between 50 and 59 years old with colorectal cancer. CDR3s include the opening cysteine and the closing phenylalanine or tryptophan. Each record gives: J gene, V gene, D gene, clone size, CDR3 protein, CDR3 DNA. D genes are given only for firm matches. Only some rows state a clone size, as once, few, many or a class for expanded clones.

J: TRBJ2-7; V: TRBV15; D: -; size: -; CDR3: CATSRDSGRWEQYF; DNA: TGTGCCACCAGCAGAGACTCGGGCAGGTGGGAGCAGTACTTC
J: TRBJ1-5; V: TRBV2; D: TRBD1; size: -; CDR3: CARGGQGKVQPQHF; DNA: TGTGCCAGGGGTGGACAGGGGAAGGTGCAGCCCCAGCATTTT
J: TRBJ2-7; V: TRBV27; D: TRBD1; size: -; CDR3: CASSFFGTGSEEQYF; DNA: TGTGCCAGCAGTTTTTTCGGGACAGGGAGTGAGGAGCAGTACTTC
J: TRBJ2-3; V: TRBV19; D: -; size: -; CDR3: CASSLDPTSTDTQYF; DNA: TGTGCCAGTAGCTTAGACCCCACTAGCACAGATACGCAGTATTTT
J: TRBJ1-2; V: TRBV6-5; D: TRBD1; size: -; CDR3: CASSPTGDYGYTF; DNA: TGTGCCAGCAGCCCGACAGGGGACTATGGCTACACCTTC
J: TRBJ2-1; V: TRBV6-5; D: -; size: -; CDR3: CASRAGLNEQFF; DNA: TGTGCCAGCAGGGCCGGACTCAATGAGCAGTTCTTC
J: TRBJ2-7; V: TRBV2; D: -; size: -; CDR3: CASRTGADVTYEQYF; DNA: TGTGCCAGCAGGACGGGAGCGGACGTAACCTACGAGCAGTACTTC
J: TRBJ1-3; V: TRBV5-6; D: -; size: -; CDR3: CASSEITVANTIYF; DNA: TGTGCCAGCAGCGAGATAACAGTCGCGAACACCATATATTTT
J: TRBJ1-1; V: TRBV19; D: -; size: -; CDR3: CASSWGGRRTEAFF; DNA: TGTGCCAGTAGTTGGGGGGGTCGTCGAACTGAAGCTTTCTTT
J: TRBJ1-6; V: TRBV18; D: -; size: -; CDR3: CASSLVVLQGNSPLHF; DNA: TGTGCCAGCTCACTAGTCGTTCTGCAGGGAAATTCACCCCTCCACTTT
J: TRBJ1-5; V: TRBV7-2; D: -; size: -; CDR3: CASSYREGQPQHF; DNA: TGTGCCAGCAGCTACAGGGAAGGTCAGCCCCAGCATTTT
J: TRBJ1-5; V: TRBV6-6; D: TRBD1; size: -; CDR3: CASSPGTGKRNQPQHF; DNA: TGTGCCAGCAGTCCAGGGACAGGGAAGCGGAATCAGCCCCAGCATTTT
J: TRBJ2-3; V: TRBV3-1/TRBV3-2; D: -; size: -; CDR3: CASSQRLDPTGTDTQYF; DNA: TGTGCCAGCAGCCAGCGGTTGGATCCTACAGGCACAGATACGCAGTATTTT
J: TRBJ1-2; V: TRBV3-1/TRBV3-2; D: TRBD1; size: -; CDR3: CASSQRDRDNGYTF; DNA: TGTGCCAGCAGCCAGAGGGACAGGGATAATGGCTACACCTTC
J: TRBJ1-5; V: TRBV6-1; D: -; size: -; CDR3: CASSENPPQHF; DNA: TGTGCCAGCAGTGAAAATCCGCCCCAGCATTTT
J: TRBJ2-5; V: TRBV2; D: -; size: -; CDR3: CASSENSQETQYF; DNA: TGTGCCAGCAGTGAAAACAGTCAAGAGACCCAGTACTTC
J: TRBJ2-1; V: TRBV30; D: TRBD1; size: once; CDR3: CAWAPGQGLDEQFF; DNA: TGTGCCTGGGCGCCGGGACAGGGTTTGGATGAGCAGTTCTTC
J: TRBJ1-4; V: TRBV28; D: -; size: -; CDR3: CASSPPTNEKLFF; DNA: TGTGCCAGCAGTCCCCCCACTAATGAAAAACTGTTTTTT
J: TRBJ2-2; V: TRBV5-1; D: TRBD1; size: -; CDR3: CASSLRSLTGGNTGELFF; DNA: TGCGCCAGCAGCTTGCGGTCACTGACAGGGGGAAACACCGGGGAGCTGTTTTTT
J: TRBJ1-4; V: TRBV4-1; D: TRBD1; size: -; CDR3: CASKTPTGGNEKLFF; DNA: TGCGCCAGCAAGACACCGACAGGGGGCAATGAAAAACTGTTTTTT
J: TRBJ2-7; V: TRBV11-2; D: -; size: -; CDR3: CASSKSRDISYEQYF; DNA: TGTGCCAGCAGCAAAAGCCGGGACATCTCCTACGAGCAGTACTTC
J: TRBJ2-2; V: TRBV7-6; D: -; size: once; CDR3: CASSLADNTGELFF; DNA: TGTGCCAGCAGCTTAGCCGACAACACCGGGGAGCTGTTTTTT
J: TRBJ1-2; V: TRBV7-9; D: -; size: -; CDR3: CASSLATGPGYTF; DNA: TGTGCCAGCAGCTTAGCAACAGGCCCGGGCTACACCTTC
J: TRBJ2-1; V: TRBV5-4; D: -; size: -; CDR3: CASSQDGAGEQFF; DNA: TGTGCCAGCAGCCAGGACGGCGCGGGTGAGCAGTTCTTC
J: TRBJ2-2; V: TRBV28; D: -; size: -; CDR3: CASSFYSKDGELFF; DNA: TGTGCCAGCAGTTTTTACAGCAAAGACGGGGAGCTGTTTTTT
J: TRBJ1-4; V: TRBV6-5; D: -; size: -; CDR3: CASRRQNEKLFF; DNA: TGTGCCAGCAGACGACAGAATGAAAAACTGTTTTTT
J: TRBJ1-1; V: TRBV5-1; D: TRBD1; size: once; CDR3: CASSPRDRGTEAFF; DNA: TGCGCCAGCAGCCCCCGGGACAGGGGCACTGAAGCTTTCTTT
J: TRBJ1-1; V: TRBV2; D: -; size: -; CDR3: CASQGVLNTEAFF; DNA: TGTGCCAGTCAAGGCGTTTTGAACACTGAAGCTTTCTTT
J: TRBJ2-7; V: TRBV5-1; D: TRBD2; size: -; CDR3: CASSQWGGEQYF; DNA: TGCGCCAGCAGCCAGTGGGGGGGCGAGCAGTACTTC
J: TRBJ1-5; V: TRBV7-7; D: TRBD1; size: -; CDR3: CASSLAKTQGARGQPQHF; DNA: TGTGCTAGCAGCTTAGCAAAAACCCAGGGGGCGCGGGGTCAGCCCCAGCATTTT
J: TRBJ2-7; V: TRBV7-6; D: TRBD1; size: -; CDR3: CASSSRQGQSEQYF; DNA: TGTGCCAGCAGCTCCCGACAGGGGCAGTCCGAGCAGTACTTC
J: TRBJ1-2; V: TRBV5-1; D: -; size: -; CDR3: CASSGTGQVNYGYTF; DNA: TGCGCCAGCAGTGGAACAGGGCAGGTGAACTATGGCTACACCTTC
J: TRBJ1-1; V: TRBV2; D: TRBD1; size: -; CDR3: CASSETGGYTEAFF; DNA: TGTGCCAGCAGTGAGACAGGGGGGTACACTGAAGCTTTCTTT
J: TRBJ2-5; V: TRBV6-5; D: TRBD2; size: -; CDR3: CASGWGGETQYF; DNA: TGTGCCAGCGGGTGGGGGGGAGAGACCCAGTACTTC
J: TRBJ2-1; V: TRBV12-3/TRBV12-4; D: -; size: few; CDR3: CASSPTSHEQFF; DNA: TGTGCCAGCAGTCCAACCTCCCATGAGCAGTTCTTC
J: TRBJ2-7; V: TRBV19; D: TRBD1; size: -; CDR3: CASSTRGRALDEQYF; DNA: TGTGCCAGTAGTACCAGGGGGCGAGCTCTCGACGAGCAGTACTTC
J: TRBJ2-3; V: TRBV3-1/TRBV3-2; D: -; size: -; CDR3: CASSHSTDTQYF; DNA: TGTGCCAGCAGCCATAGCACAGATACGCAGTATTTT
J: TRBJ2-2; V: TRBV30; D: TRBD1; size: -; CDR3: CAWRGRQGVNTGELFF; DNA: TGTGCCTGGAGGGGCCGTCAGGGGGTGAACACCGGGGAGCTGTTTTTT
J: TRBJ2-5; V: TRBV14; D: -; size: once; CDR3: CASSHWTQETQYF; DNA: TGTGCCAGCAGCCATTGGACACAAGAGACCCAGTACTTC
J: TRBJ2-7; V: TRBV2; D: -; size: -; CDR3: CASSRSGNEQYF; DNA: TGTGCCAGCAGTCGATCAGGGAACGAGCAGTACTTC
J: TRBJ2-5; V: TRBV30; D: TRBD2; size: -; CDR3: CAWSVRVAGETQYF; DNA: TGTGCCTGGAGTGTACGCGTAGCGGGGGAGACCCAGTACTTC
J: TRBJ2-6; V: TRBV19; D: -; size: -; CDR3: CASSITDSGANVLTF; DNA: TGTGCCAGTAGTATTACCGATTCTGGGGCCAACGTCCTGACTTTC
J: TRBJ1-1; V: TRBV11-2; D: -; size: -; CDR3: CASSLEGVLDTEAFF; DNA: TGTGCCAGCAGCTTAGAAGGGGTTCTGGATACTGAAGCTTTCTTT
J: TRBJ2-3; V: TRBV19; D: -; size: -; CDR3: CASREAKGGDTQYF; DNA: TGTGCCAGTAGAGAGGCAAAGGGGGGGGATACGCAGTATTTT
J: TRBJ1-5; V: TRBV15; D: -; size: -; CDR3: CATSRDVSRSQHF; DNA: TGTGCCACCAGCAGAGACGTATCTAGGTCCCAGCATTTT
J: TRBJ2-5; V: TRBV2; D: TRBD1; size: once; CDR3: CASSGTGLGGETQYF; DNA: TGTGCCAGCAGTGGGACAGGGCTGGGGGGTGAGACCCAGTACTTC
J: TRBJ2-2; V: TRBV10-3; D: TRBD1; size: -; CDR3: CAISAWTGFTGELFF; DNA: TGTGCCATCAGTGCGTGGACAGGGTTCACCGGGGAGCTGTTTTTT
J: TRBJ2-5; V: TRBV7-3; D: TRBD2; size: -; CDR3: CASSLSGTSGSAKTQYF; DNA: TGTGCCAGCAGCTTATCCGGGACTAGCGGGAGCGCCAAGACCCAGTACTTC
J: TRBJ1-5; V: TRBV6-1; D: -; size: -; CDR3: CASSEVRGSRQHF; DNA: TGTGCCAGCAGTGAAGTAAGAGGGTCCCGACAGCATTTT
J: TRBJ2-7; V: TRBV28; D: TRBD1; size: -; CDR3: CASLKRTGSYYEQYF; DNA: TGTGCCAGTTTAAAGCGGACAGGTTCTTACTACGAGCAGTACTTC
J: TRBJ1-5; V: TRBV29-1; D: TRBD1; size: -; CDR3: CSVMTGDQPQHF; DNA: TGCAGCGTGATGACAGGGGATCAGCCCCAGCATTTT
J: TRBJ2-1; V: TRBV30; D: -; size: once; CDR3: CAWSPTSLNSEQFF; DNA: TGTGCCTGGAGTCCGACTAGTCTGAATAGTGAGCAGTTCTTC
J: TRBJ2-7; V: TRBV20-1; D: TRBD2; size: -; CDR3: CSASSPGVAGGGYEQYF; DNA: TGCAGTGCTAGTTCTCCGGGGGTAGCGGGAGGAGGGTACGAGCAGTACTTC
J: TRBJ2-5; V: TRBV28; D: -; size: -; CDR3: CASSLPGRDMETQYF; DNA: TGTGCCAGCAGCCTCCCGGGACGGGACATGGAGACCCAGTACTTC
J: TRBJ1-4; V: TRBV7-2; D: -; size: -; CDR3: CASSLDGLQDEKLFF; DNA: TGTGCCAGCAGCTTAGATGGGTTGCAGGATGAAAAACTGTTTTTT
J: TRBJ1-5; V: TRBV6-2/TRBV6-3; D: TRBD1; size: -; CDR3: CASSQGQGHQPQHF; DNA: TGTGCCAGCAGTCAGGGACAGGGTCATCAGCCCCAGCATTTT
J: TRBJ2-1; V: TRBV4-1; D: TRBD2; size: -; CDR3: CASRRLAGELYNEQFF; DNA: TGCGCCAGCAGGAGACTAGCGGGAGAACTATACAATGAGCAGTTCTTC